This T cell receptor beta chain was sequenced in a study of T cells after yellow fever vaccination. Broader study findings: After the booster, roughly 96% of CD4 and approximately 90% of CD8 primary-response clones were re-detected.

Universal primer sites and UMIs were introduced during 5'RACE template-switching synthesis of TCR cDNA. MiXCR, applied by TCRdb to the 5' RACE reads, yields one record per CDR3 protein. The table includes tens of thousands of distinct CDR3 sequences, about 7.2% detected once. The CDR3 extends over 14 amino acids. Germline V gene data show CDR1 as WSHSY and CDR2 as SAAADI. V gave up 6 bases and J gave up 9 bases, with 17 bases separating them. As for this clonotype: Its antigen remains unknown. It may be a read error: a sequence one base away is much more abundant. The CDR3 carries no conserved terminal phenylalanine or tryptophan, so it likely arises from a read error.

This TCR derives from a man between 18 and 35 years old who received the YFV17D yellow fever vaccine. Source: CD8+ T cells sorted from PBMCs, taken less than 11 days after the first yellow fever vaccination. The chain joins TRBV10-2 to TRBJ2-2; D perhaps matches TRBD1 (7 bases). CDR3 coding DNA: TGCGCCAGCAGCGGACAGGCGGGATACCGGGAGCTGTTTCTT. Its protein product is CASSGQAGYRELFL.